These 27 T cell receptor beta chains were sequenced from one sample in a study of T cell responses to AZD1222 COVID-19 vaccine. The assay was immunoSEQ multiplex PCR, and TCRdb's table has in-frame clones only and misses some. The sample yields approximately 76,000 clones, about 87% seen once. Sequenced material: peripheral blood, taken on day 0 of AZD1222 vaccination. These receptors all come from an adult in good health.

This clone was picked up one time. J is TRBJ2-7 and V is TRBV11-2; 8 bases fit TRBD1. The CDR3 runs 14 residues. The V and J ends lost 1 base and 2 bases, in that order; junction bases with no gene match: 1. Germline lookup yields CDR1 SGHAT and CDR2 FQNNGV. The CDR3 DNA reads as TGTGCCAGCAGCTTAGGACAGGGGCCCTACGAGCAGTACTTC. Its protein product is CASSLGQGPYEQYF.

The CDR3 DNA reads TGTGCCTGGTACACCGCCTACGAGCAGTACTTC. Amino acids: CAWYTAYEQYF. This sequence joins TRBV30 and TRBJ2-7; D is ambiguous. Germline values: CDR1 GTSNPN, CDR2 SVGIG (reference sequence). This CDR3 has 11 residues. The germline V and J ends were trimmed by 5 bases and 2 bases, with 7 bases remaining between them.

The chain links TRBV6-5 to TRBJ1-2; D unresolved. The CDR3 spans 16 residues. CDR1 is MNHEY and CDR2 is SVGAGI in the germline V gene. The V end was cut by 0 bases, the J end by 8 bases, with 19 bases between. In DNA form, the CDR3 reads TGTGCCAGCAGTTACTCGCGGATCAGTTACCTATGGGGCTACACCTTC. It translates to CASSYSRISYLWGYTF.

This clone occurred a few times. The chain uses TRBV11-2 and TRBJ2-7, with 10 bases fitting TRBD2. The CDR3 spans 16 residues. The J segment lost 2 bases and the V segment lost 3 bases, leaving 7 bases of the junction unmatched. Germline V gene sequence: CDR1 SGHAT, CDR2 FQNNGV. The chain's CDR3 is CASSFPLAGMAYEQYF. CDR3 bases: TGTGCCAGCAGCTTCCCACTAGCGGGGATGGCCTACGAGCAGTACTTC.

The V call is TRBV9, the J call TRBJ2-2, with 8 positions matching TRBD2. Germline CDR1 is SGDLS and CDR2 is YYNGEE. This CDR3 has 16 amino acids. J lost 4 bases, V lost 4 bases, and 9 bases had no gene match. In nucleotides, the CDR3 is TGTGCCAGCAGCTCCGGAGGGACTAGGGGCACCGGGGAGCTGTTTTTT. Translated, it gives CASSSGGTRGTGELFF. Using reference TRBV9 and TRBJ2-2 for the parts outside the CDR3, the full variable domain is DSGVTQTPKHLITATGQRVTLRCSPRSGDLSVYWYQQSLDQGLQFLIQYYNGEERAKGNILERFSAQQFPDLHSELNLSSLELGDSALYFCASSSGGTRGTGELFFGEGSRLTVL.

The rearrangement links TRBV24-1 to TRBJ2-1; 11 bases align to TRBD2. V was clipped by 2 bases and J by 8 bases; unmatched bases: 4. Germline V gene data show CDR1 as KGHDR and CDR2 as SFDVKD. CDR3 length equals 15 residues. CDR3 sequence reads: CATSDSGTSGYEQFF. The CDR3 region has the DNA TGTGCCACCAGTGATTCCGGGACTAGCGGTTATGAGCAGTTCTTC.

The chain is built from TRBV28 and TRBJ1-1, with 8 bases identical to TRBD1. Per germline, CDR1 MDHEN and CDR2 SYDVKM. Trimming took 6 bases from V and 4 from J; bases not matched to a gene: 1. The CDR3 contains 12 residues. CDR3 DNA: TGTGCCAGCAGGCAGGGGGCCACTGAAGCTTTCTTT. Its protein is CASRQGATEAFF. Full variable domain (rest looked up from reference TRBV28 and TRBJ1-1): DVKVTQSSRYLVKRTGEKVFLECVQDMDHENMFWYRQDPGLGLRLIYFSYDVKMKEKGDIPEGYSVSREKKERFSLILESASTNQTSMYLCASRQGATEAFFGQGTRLTVV.

The chain uses TRBV4-1 and TRBJ2-3, with 9 bases aligning to TRBD1. The V gene's germline CDR1 is MGHRA and CDR2 YSYEKL. V shed 1 base, J shed 2 bases, and the junction held 1 base outside the gene matches. The CDR3 contains 15 residues. The CDR3 protein is CASSQGTGVTDTQYF. CDR3 DNA sequence: TGCGCCAGCAGCCAAGGGACAGGGGTCACAGATACGCAGTATTTT.

This chain connects TRBV28 to TRBJ2-1; D is possibly TRBD2 (6 bases). Per the germline V gene, CDR1 is MDHEN and CDR2 is SYDVKM. V was clipped by 4 bases and J by 0 bases, with 10 bases between them. This CDR3 is 15 amino acids long. The CDR3 DNA reads as TGTGCCAGCAGTTATTACGGGAGCTCCTACAATGAGCAGTTCTTC. Encoded protein: CASSYYGSSYNEQFF.

DNA of the CDR3: TGCGCCAGCAGCTTGGATGGAGGGCGGACTGAAGCTTTCTTT. It is translated as CASSLDGGRTEAFF. This chain uses TRBV5-1 with TRBJ1-1; D not certain. Germline V gene sequence: CDR1 SGHRS, CDR2 YFSETQ. The germline V and J ends were trimmed by 0 bases and 5 bases, with 11 bases remaining between them. The CDR3 covers 14 residues.

This clone was detected a few times. The chain joins TRBV6-5 to TRBJ2-5; 7 bases line up with TRBD2. This CDR3 has 13 amino acids. Germline V gives CDR1 MNHEY, CDR2 SVGAGI. V lost 11 bases and J lost 5; bases outside the gene matches: 11. CDR3 amino acids: CAYMEAGAETQYF. The CDR3 nucleotides are TGTGCCTACATGGAGGCGGGAGCGGAGACCCAGTACTTC.

This chain joins TRBV30 and TRBJ2-7, with 7 bases fitting TRBD2. Germline loops: CDR1 GTSNPN, CDR2 SVGIG (reference sequence). There are 14 residues in the CDR3. V dropped 2 bases and J dropped 4; count of bases not matched to a gene: 8. CDR3 sequence reads: CAWSLAGARYEQYF. The CDR3 nucleotides read TGTGCCTGGAGTTTGGCGGGAGCCAGGTACGAGCAGTACTTC.

V usage is TRBV7-9 and J usage is TRBJ2-7; maybe TRBD2 (6 bases). The CDR3 extends over 13 amino acids. Germline-derived CDR1 and CDR2 are SEHNR and FQNEAQ (reference sequence). V lost 5 bases to trimming and J lost 6 bases, with 14 bases between them. The CDR3 DNA follows: TGTGCCAGCAGCGGGTTGGGAGGTGGCGAGCAGTACTTC. Translating gives CASSGLGGGEQYF. Filled out from reference TRBV7-9 and TRBJ2-7, the complete variable domain reads DTGVSQNPRHKITKRGQNVTFRCDPISEHNRLYWYRQTLGQGPEFLTYFQNEAQLEKSRLLSDRFSAERPKGSFSTLEIQRTEQGDSAMYLCASSGLGGGEQYFGPGTRLTVT.

The genes are TRBV28 and TRBJ1-4; D gene ambiguous. Germline V gives CDR1 MDHEN, CDR2 SYDVKM. The ends were cut back, 8 bases at V and 7 bases at J, with 14 bases in the middle. The CDR3 runs to 13 residues. The CDR3: CASHLRQSEKLFF. Here the CDR3 DNA reads TGTGCCAGCCACCTGAGGCAGAGTGAAAAACTGTTTTTT. Filled out from reference TRBV28 and TRBJ1-4, the complete variable domain reads DVKVTQSSRYLVKRTGEKVFLECVQDMDHENMFWYRQDPGLGLRLIYFSYDVKMKEKGDIPEGYSVSREKKERFSLILESASTNQTSMYLCASHLRQSEKLFFGSGTQLSVL.

This chain joins TRBV19 and TRBJ2-7; D unclear. Germline-derived CDR1 and CDR2 are LNHDA and SQIVND (reference sequence). Trimming removed 4 bases from V and 2 bases from J, with 15 bases in between. The length of the CDR3 is 15 residues. CDR3 sequence: CASSTRTQTPYEQYF. The DNA of the CDR3 is TGTGCCAGTAGTACGAGGACCCAGACCCCCTACGAGCAGTACTTC.

The gene calls are TRBV27 and TRBJ1-6; D perhaps matches TRBD1 (5 bases). Between the trimmed V and J ends, which lost 5 bases and 5 bases, there was a span of 16 bases. This CDR3 region has 16 residues. The V gene's germline CDR1 is MNHEY and CDR2 SMNVEV (reference sequence). This chain's CDR3 is CASSPGVRRNNSPLHF. The CDR3 DNA is TGTGCCAGCAGTCCGGGGGTTAGGAGGAATAATTCACCCCTCCACTTT.

The V gene is TRBV28, the J gene TRBJ2-7, with 7 bases lining up with TRBD1. V was pared by 10 bases and J by 1 base, with 7 bases of the junction left unmatched. CDR1 is MDHEN, CDR2 SYDVKM, per germline. This CDR3 comprises 13 residues. DNA for the CDR3: TGTGCCACCGCGACAGGGTTTTCCTACGAGCAGTACTTC. It codes for CATATGFSYEQYF.

This clone was counted a few times. This sequence joins TRBV28 and TRBJ1-2, with TRBD1 identical over 7 bases. The germline CDR1 and CDR2 sequences are MDHEN and SYDVKM. Trimming took 4 bases from V and 4 from J; bases not matched to a gene: 12. CDR3 size: 16 residues. The CDR3 reads CASSSIGGGQVYGYTF. Written as DNA, the CDR3 is TGTGCCAGCAGTTCCATAGGAGGGGGCCAGGTCTATGGCTACACCTTC.

The rearrangement joins TRBV19 to TRBJ2-7; D may match TRBD1 or TRBD2 (6 bases each). The CDR3 runs 14 residues. V was clipped by 5 bases and J by 2 bases, with 13 bases between them. Germline CDR1 is LNHDA and CDR2 is SQIVND (reference sequence). Here the CDR3 reads CASSPRGGTYEQYF. CDR3 bases: TGTGCCAGTAGTCCCAGGGGAGGCACCTACGAGCAGTACTTC.

V and J are TRBV5-8 and TRBJ1-4, with a possible D match to TRBD1 (6 bases). Germline assignment: CDR1 SGHTS and CDR2 YDEGEE. The length of the CDR3 is 15 residues. V was trimmed by 4 bases and J by 5 bases, leaving 15 bases between them. CDR3 bases: TGTGCCAGCAGCCCTACGGGGGCTGGGAATGAAAAACTGTTTTTT. It encodes CASSPTGAGNEKLFF. The full variable domain, in which reference TRBV5-8 and TRBJ1-4 provide the parts outside the CDR3, is EAGVTQSPTHLIKTRGQQATLRCSPISGHTSVYWYQQALGLGLQFLLWYDEGEERNRGNFPPRFSGRQFPNYSSELNVNALELEDSALYLCASSPTGAGNEKLFFGSGTQLSVL.

The chain is built from TRBV7-8 and TRBJ1-6; D ambiguous. V shed 0 bases and J shed 7 bases, with 7 bases lying between them. The CDR3 spans 14 residues. CDR1 SGHVS and CDR2 FQNEAQ come from the germline V gene. The CDR3 region has the DNA TGTGCCAGCAGCTTAGCGCAGTTAAATTCACCCCTCCACTTT. Translated: CASSLAQLNSPLHF.

This chain uses TRBV5-1 with TRBJ2-5; 11 bases match TRBD2. The CDR3 runs 20 residues. The ends lost 4 bases at V and 4 bases at J; junction bases unmatched: 21. Looked up from germline, CDR1 is SGHRS and CDR2 is YFSETQ. CDR3 protein: CASSAWGGSVLAGGIETQYF. CDR3 DNA sequence: TGCGCCAGCAGCGCCTGGGGCGGGTCGGTTCTAGCGGGAGGCATAGAGACCCAGTACTTC. The variable domain in full, completed from reference TRBV5-1 and TRBJ2-5, reads KAGVTQTPRYLIKTRGQQVTLSCSPISGHRSVSWYQQTPGQGLQFLFEYFSETQRNKGNFPGRFSGRQFSNSRSEMNVSTLELGDSALYLCASSAWGGSVLAGGIETQYFGPGTRLLVL.

The chain couples TRBV4-1 to TRBJ1-1; tentatively, D is TRBD1 (6 bases). CDR3 length: 16 amino acids. Deletions cut 0 bases from V and 2 bases from J, with 13 bases between. Germline lookup yields CDR1 MGHRA and CDR2 YSYEKL. CDR3 nucleotides: TGCGCCAGCAGCCAAGAATGGGGGCGCCTCAACACTGAAGCTTTCTTT. Translated, it gives CASSQEWGRLNTEAFF.

The chain employs TRBV7-8 and TRBJ2-7; TRBD2 matches at 9 bases. V lost 5 bases to trimming and J lost 5 bases; unmatched junction nucleotides: 10. Germline-derived CDR1 and CDR2 are SGHVS and FQNEAQ. There are 15 residues in the CDR3. The CDR3 spells CASSPPGLAGDEQYF. CDR3 nucleotide sequence: TGTGCCAGCAGCCCGCCCGGGTTAGCGGGGGACGAGCAGTACTTC.

V usage is TRBV5-5 and J usage is TRBJ1-2; D is unresolved. Germline V CDR1 and CDR2: SGHKS, YYEKEE (reference sequence). This CDR3 comprises 14 residues. Trimming cost V 3 bases and J 4 bases, with 13 bases left between them. Written as DNA, the CDR3 is TGTGCCAGCAGCTCCCCCAGCGGATCCTATGGCTACACCTTC. It specifies CASSSPSGSYGYTF.

The gene calls are TRBV6-6 and TRBJ1-1; a weak D match, TRBD1 (5 bases). The CDR3 runs 15 residues. Germline V gene data show CDR1 as MNHNY and CDR2 as SVGAGI (reference sequence). Trimming took off 5 bases at V and 1 base at J, with 14 bases between the two ends. This chain's CDR3 is CASSPPGDRNTEAFF. The DNA of the CDR3 is TGTGCCAGCAGTCCCCCGGGAGACAGGAACACTGAAGCTTTCTTT.

The chain recombines TRBV7-3 with TRBJ2-3; tentative D call: TRBD2 (6 bases). The CDR3 covers 14 residues. Germline V gene data show CDR1 as SGHTA and CDR2 as FQGTGA. V lost 5 bases to trimming and J lost 0 bases, with 9 bases between them. The CDR3 DNA reads as TGTGCCAGCAGCCCGGGACTTAGCACAGATACGCAGTATTTT. Its translation is CASSPGLSTDTQYF. The full variable domain, rest sourced from reference TRBV7-3 and TRBJ2-3, is GAGVSQTPSNKVTEKGKYVELRCDPISGHTALYWYRQSLGQGPEFLIYFQGTGAADDSGLPNDRFFAVRPEGSVSTLKIQRTERGDSAVYLCASSPGLSTDTQYFGPGTRLTVL.